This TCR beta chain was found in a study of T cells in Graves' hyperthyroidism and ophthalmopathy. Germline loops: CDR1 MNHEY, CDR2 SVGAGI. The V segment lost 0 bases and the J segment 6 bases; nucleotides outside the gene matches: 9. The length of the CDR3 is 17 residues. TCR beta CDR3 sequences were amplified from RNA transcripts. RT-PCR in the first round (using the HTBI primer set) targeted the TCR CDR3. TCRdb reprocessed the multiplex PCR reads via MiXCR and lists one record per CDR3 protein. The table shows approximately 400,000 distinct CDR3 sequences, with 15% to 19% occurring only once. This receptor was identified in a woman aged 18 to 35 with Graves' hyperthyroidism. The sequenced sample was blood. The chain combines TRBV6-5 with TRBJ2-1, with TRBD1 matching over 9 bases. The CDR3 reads CASSYSGTGRSSNEQFF. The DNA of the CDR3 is TGTGCCAGCAGTTACTCAGGGACAGGGCGCAGTTCCAATGAGCAGTTCTTC.